This T cell receptor beta chain was recovered during a study of CD8 T cells in Susac syndrome. V lost 4 bases to trimming and J lost 8 bases, with 27 bases between them. CDR3 length equals 18 residues. Germline loops: CDR1 LGHDT, CDR2 YNNKEL (reference sequence). TEMRA cells were FACS-enriched, and CD8+ and CD4+ T cells were isolated negatively. It was with random hexamers that roughly 0.45 to 1 ug RNA was reverse transcribed. Across 54 Vbeta and 13 Jbeta, TCR beta CDR3 was amplified with immunoSEQ multiplex PCR. TCRdb itself ran the immunoSEQ multiplex PCR reads through MiXCR, one entry per CDR3 protein. The sample carries around 270,000 distinct CDR3 sequences, 89% recorded once.

The chain links TRBV3-1 to TRBJ2-1, with D perhaps TRBD2 (6 bases). This clonotype was sampled from a human donor with multiple sclerosis. The sample comprised CD8+ T cells from PBMCs. CDR3 sequence: CASSPSGLLGRVFYEQFF. The CDR3 coding sequence is TGTGCCAGCAGCCCGAGCGGACTGCTCGGGAGAGTTTTCTATGAGCAGTTCTTC.